This TCR beta chain was identified in a study of T cell responses to AZD1222 COVID-19 vaccine. Study-wide points: Unmutated variant regions reportedly attract nearly half of all spike-specific TCRs. Baseline seropositivity characterized only six AZD1222 recipients.

Data came from immunoSEQ multiplex PCR; TCRdb stores just in-frame clones and leaves some out. This sample has more than 140,000 clones, with approximately 88% found just once. Notes on this clone: Its antigen remains unknown.

The TCR originated in an adult in good health. Sequenced material: peripheral blood, taken on day 0 of AZD1222 vaccination.

The CDR3 DNA reads TGCGCCAGCAGCCGAGCAGGACAGGGCGCTGGAAACACCATATATTTT. Translation gives CASSRAGQGAGNTIYF. This chain joins TRBV5-1 and TRBJ1-3; 8 bases agree with TRBD1. Trimming cost V 4 bases and J 2 bases; bases outside gene matches: 8. The CDR3 runs to 16 residues. The germline V gene has CDR1 SGHRS and CDR2 YFSETQ.